These 29 T cell receptor beta chains originate from one sample sequenced in a study of Ad26.COV2.S vaccination and SARS-CoV-2 variants. The treatment is: roughly 18 received Ad26.COV2.S at low or high dose, single or two shots; roughly five received placebo; per-sample allocation not given. Repertoires come from day 63 after the first vaccine or placebo injection. The protocol was immunoSEQ multiplex PCR, while the TCRdb copy is restricted to in-frame clones and leaves out a portion. The data hold fewer than 500,000 clones, with about 93% observed a single time. The input for sequencing was peripheral blood, taken in a trial of Ad26.COV2.S vaccine versus placebo. Source of these receptors: a person aged 18-65 years who received the Ad26.COV2.S COVID-19 vaccine or a placebo.

V and J are TRBV6-5 and TRBJ2-2, with D perhaps TRBD2 (6 bases). The V end was cut by 0 bases, the J end by 2 bases, with 10 bases between. Germline assignment: CDR1 MNHEY and CDR2 SVGAGI. The CDR3 has 16 amino acids. The CDR3, as DNA: TGTGCCAGCAGTTACTCGACTAGGCTTAACACCGGGGAGCTGTTTTTT. Translation: CASSYSTRLNTGELFF.

The chain recombines TRBV6-2 or TRBV6-3 with TRBJ2-2; maybe TRBD2 (6 bases). Trimming took off 6 bases at V and 4 bases at J, with 15 bases between the two ends. The germline V gene encodes CDR1 MNHEY and CDR2 SVGEGT. The CDR3 loop spans 15 amino acids. The DNA of the CDR3 is TGTGCCAGCAGCGAACGGCGGGAAAGCACCGGGGAGCTGTTTTTT. Translating gives CASSERRESTGELFF.

This clone was observed a single time. The chain employs TRBV19 and TRBJ1-2; 8 bases match TRBD1. This CDR3 has 14 amino acids. Germline-derived CDR1 and CDR2 are LNHDA and SQIVND (reference sequence). Germline trimming cut 3 bases from V and 3 bases from J; bases unmatched to any gene: 3. CDR3 region: CASSIRGQDYGYTF. For the CDR3, the DNA is TGTGCCAGTAGTATCAGGGGGCAGGACTATGGCTACACCTTC.

This chain connects TRBV6-5 to TRBJ1-2, with D unclear. This CDR3 region has 14 residues. Germline V gene sequence: CDR1 MNHEY, CDR2 SVGAGI. With 0 bases removed from V and 2 bases from J, the gap between germline ends came to 7 bases. CDR3 sequence: CASSYSNGNYGYTF. CDR3 bases: TGTGCCAGCAGTTACTCGAACGGCAACTATGGCTACACCTTC.

The chain links TRBV4-3 to TRBJ1-1, with D unclear. This CDR3 is built from 14 residues. Trimming left V 3 bases short and J 2 bases short, with 10 bases between. Germline CDR1 and CDR2: LGHNA and YSLEER. The CDR3 is CASSHLGPNTEAFF. Written as DNA, the CDR3 is TGCGCCAGCAGCCACCTCGGACCAAACACTGAAGCTTTCTTT.

This clone was counted once. The V gene is TRBV5-8, the J gene TRBJ2-5; D is perhaps TRBD2 (5 bases). This CDR3 is 14 amino acids long. The germline V gene has CDR1 SGHTS and CDR2 YDEGEE. With 7 bases removed from V and 1 base from J, the gap between germline ends came to 14 bases. This CDR3 is CASGRRAPQETQYF. The CDR3, as DNA: TGTGCCAGCGGACGGCGGGCACCCCAAGAGACCCAGTACTTC.

In the case of this clone: Different DNA sequences within this sample yield the same CDR3. The rearrangement uses TRBV7-2 and TRBJ1-1; D is ambiguous. Germline V gene sequence: CDR1 SGHTA, CDR2 FQGNSA. The CDR3 has 14 amino acids. V shed 0 bases and J shed 2 bases, with 7 bases lying between them. The CDR3 region has the DNA TGTGCCAGCAGCTTAGCAACGGTAAACACTGAAGCTTTCTTT. This codes for CASSLATVNTEAFF.

This chain uses TRBV30 with TRBJ1-2; 7 bases are a match to TRBD1. After removal of 0 bases from V and 6 bases from J, the junction contained 7 bases not matched to a gene. This CDR3 contains 14 residues. Germline values: CDR1 GTSNPN, CDR2 SVGIG (reference sequence). Here the CDR3 reads CAWSVSATGNGYTF. CDR3 coding DNA: TGTGCCTGGAGTGTAAGCGCGACAGGGAATGGCTACACCTTC.

CDR3 protein: CASSLDRDRSPYGYTF. Here the CDR3 DNA reads TGTGCCAGCAGTTTAGACCGGGACAGGTCCCCCTATGGCTACACCTTC. V usage is TRBV28 and J usage is TRBJ1-2; 8 bases match TRBD1. In germline, CDR1 is MDHEN, CDR2 SYDVKM. There are 16 residues in the CDR3. Trimming at V came to 2 bases and at J to 4 bases, leaving 9 bases not matched to a gene.

V and J are TRBV29-1 and TRBJ1-1; D is undetermined. From germline, CDR1 is SQVTM and CDR2 ANQGSEA. This CDR3 has 13 residues. Trimming took off 6 bases at V and 4 bases at J, with 15 bases between the two ends. For the CDR3, the DNA is TGCAGCGTCCCCTTCCGAGAGGGCACTGAAGCTTTCTTT. The encoded protein is CSVPFREGTEAFF.

The chain is built from TRBV21-1 and TRBJ1-2. TRBV21-1 is noted as a pseudogene. This CDR3 is built from 13 residues. In nucleotides, the CDR3 is TGTGCCAGCAGCGAAAGTGGGAACTATGGCTACACCTTC. It translates to CASSESGNYGYTF.

The rearrangement links TRBV27 to TRBJ2-2, with D hard to call. CDR1 is MNHEY and CDR2 is SMNVEV in the germline V gene (reference sequence). Trimming removed 3 bases from V and 1 base from J, with 6 bases in between. This CDR3 has 14 amino acids. The CDR3 DNA sequence: TGTGCCAGCAGTTTTGGGGTGAACACCGGGGAGCTGTTTTTT. Protein product: CASSFGVNTGELFF.

V gene TRBV7-9 combines with J gene TRBJ2-2; the match to TRBD1 covers 9 bases. Germline loops: CDR1 SEHNR, CDR2 FQNEAQ (reference sequence). V was pared by 2 bases and J by 0 bases, with 4 bases of the junction left unmatched. This CDR3 has 17 residues. CDR3 nucleotide sequence: TGTGCCAGCAGCTTACAGGGACAGGGAACGAACACCGGGGAGCTGTTTTTT. It specifies CASSLQGQGTNTGELFF.

V is TRBV28 and J is TRBJ1-1; no firm D call. CDR3 length: 14 amino acids. Germline assignment: CDR1 MDHEN and CDR2 SYDVKM. With 2 bases removed from V and 7 bases from J, the gap between germline ends came to 14 bases. This CDR3 reads CASSLPTTVGEAFF. The CDR3 DNA reads as TGTGCCAGCAGTTTACCGACTACAGTGGGTGAAGCTTTCTTT.

The chain uses TRBV15 and TRBJ2-5; the match to TRBD1 covers 9 bases. The CDR3 is 15 residues long. V lost 9 bases to trimming and J lost 2 bases; unmatched junction nucleotides: 10. Germline V gene data show CDR1 as LNHNV and CDR2 as YYDKDF (reference sequence). CDR3 sequence: CATKPGTGIQETQYF. CDR3 DNA sequence: TGTGCCACGAAACCCGGGACAGGGATTCAAGAGACCCAGTACTTC.

V usage is TRBV12-5 and J usage is TRBJ1-3, with 9 bases lining up with TRBD1. The CDR3 contains 15 residues. V lost 7 bases and J lost 3; bases outside the gene matches: 7. CDR1 is LGHNT and CDR2 is FRNRAP in the germline V gene. The CDR3 loop reads CASADTGGGGNTIYF. CDR3 bases: TGTGCTAGTGCCGATACAGGGGGCGGTGGAAACACCATATATTTT.

The chain is built from TRBV10-3 and TRBJ2-5; D is unclear. This CDR3 is 13 amino acids long. From germline, CDR1 is ENHRY and CDR2 SYGVKD. Trimming shortened V by 0 bases and J by 3 bases, and 5 bases separated the two germline ends. The CDR3 spells CAISESRKETQYF. The DNA for the CDR3 is TGTGCCATCAGTGAGTCGAGGAAAGAGACCCAGTACTTC.

J is TRBJ2-7 and V is TRBV21-1. TRBV21-1 is a recognized pseudogene. This CDR3 region has 12 residues. This CDR3 is CASEGFSYEQYF. The CDR3 DNA sequence: TGTGCCAGCGAAGGGTTCTCCTACGAGCAGTACTTC.

The V gene is TRBV18, the J gene TRBJ1-5; no clear D gene. CDR3 length: 14 residues. The V end was cut by 2 bases, the J end by 4 bases, with 9 bases between. The germline gives CDR1 KGHSH, CDR2 LQKENI. CDR3: CASSPGYQNQPQHF. The CDR3 region has the DNA TGTGCCAGCTCACCAGGATATCAGAATCAGCCCCAGCATTTT.

This clone was picked up one time. V gene TRBV5-1 combines with J gene TRBJ2-7, with TRBD2 matching 14 bases. Germline V gene data show CDR1 as SGHRS and CDR2 as YFSETQ. V was pared by 3 bases and J by 5 bases, with 16 bases of the junction left unmatched. This CDR3 has 19 amino acids. Here the CDR3 reads CASSYPTTSGRAIPHEQYF. The CDR3 nucleotides read TGCGCCAGCAGCTATCCCACGACTAGCGGGAGGGCCATTCCCCACGAGCAGTACTTC.

The chain links TRBV28 to TRBJ2-1; 15 bases align to TRBD2. J was trimmed by 4 bases and V by 6 bases; bases with no gene match: 16. The CDR3 totals 20 residues. Germline V gene lookup returns CDR1 MDHEN and CDR2 SYDVKM. The CDR3 DNA is TGTGCCAGCAGGCCACCGGGACTAGCGGGAGGCCACCTTATTTACAATGAGCAGTTCTTC. Its protein product is CASRPPGLAGGHLIYNEQFF.

This chain uses TRBV10-2 with TRBJ1-1, with D uncertain. This CDR3 contains 11 residues. Germline lookup yields CDR1 WSHSY and CDR2 SAAADI. The V end was cut by 2 bases, the J end by 6 bases, with 4 bases between. CDR3 sequence (DNA): TGCGCCAGCAGTGAGGTTTCTGAAGCTTTCTTT. Protein product: CASSEVSEAFF.

This chain links TRBV30 with TRBJ2-2; D ambiguous. Trimming left V 7 bases short and J 8 bases short, with 11 bases between. CDR3 length: 11 amino acids. The germline gives CDR1 GTSNPN, CDR2 SVGIG (reference sequence). The CDR3 spells CASHAVGELFF. The CDR3 bases are TGTGCCTCTCACGCTGTAGGGGAGCTGTTTTTT.

This sequence joins TRBV15 and TRBJ2-3; possibly TRBD1 or TRBD2 for D (5 bases each). The V end lost 0 bases, the J end lost 4 bases, and 11 bases lay between the germline ends. Germline values: CDR1 LNHNV, CDR2 YYDKDF (reference sequence). The CDR3 has 15 residues. CDR3 in amino acids: CATSRDREFADTQYF. The DNA of the CDR3 is TGTGCCACCAGCAGAGACAGGGAGTTTGCAGATACGCAGTATTTT.

As regards this clone: A read error may produce the germline difference seen at one junction end. This chain uses TRBV14 with TRBJ1-1; no firm D call. This CDR3 is 14 amino acids long. Germline CDR1 reads SGHDN; CDR2 reads FVKESK. The CDR3 DNA sequence: TGTGCCAGCAGCAAAGATTTGGGATACACTGAAGCTTTCTTT. This gives the protein CASSKDLGYTEAFF.

The V and J genes are TRBV7-6 and TRBJ2-3; no reliable D call. Germline CDR1 is SGHVS and CDR2 is FNYEAQ. This CDR3 has 15 residues. The V and J ends lost 1 base and 0 bases respectively, with 8 bases between them. The CDR3 coding sequence is TGTGCCAGCAGCTTAGGGCATTCTAGCACAGATACGCAGTATTTT. It codes for CASSLGHSSTDTQYF.

The chain is built from TRBV27 and TRBJ1-6, with D possibly TRBD1 on 5 matching bases. Trimming cost V 0 bases and J 9 bases, with 15 bases left between them. CDR1 is MNHEY, CDR2 SMNVEV, per germline (reference sequence). The CDR3 runs 16 residues. The CDR3 is CASSLSYGGMSSPLHF. In DNA, the CDR3 is TGTGCCAGCAGTTTATCGTATGGGGGGATGAGTTCACCCCTCCACTTT.

The chain employs TRBV2 and TRBJ2-5; tentatively, D is TRBD1 (5 bases). Trimming stripped 6 bases from V and 2 bases from J, with 10 bases between. The CDR3 is 13 amino acids. Germline CDR1 is SNHLY and CDR2 is FYNNEI. The CDR3 region has the DNA TGTGCCAGCAGGCGACAGTTACAAGAGACCCAGTACTTC. It translates to CASRRQLQETQYF.

The CDR3 is CASTLVRTVNTEAFF. In DNA, the CDR3 is TGTGCCAGCACCCTCGTTAGGACAGTCAACACTGAAGCTTTCTTT. This chain joins TRBV6-5 and TRBJ1-1; weak D call: TRBD1 (6 bases). V was pared by 7 bases and J by 2 bases, with 17 bases between. This CDR3 is built from 15 residues. The germline gives CDR1 MNHEY, CDR2 SVGAGI.